A selection of T cell receptor beta chains follows, all from one sample in a study of CD8 T cells in ankylosing spondylitis. TCRdb ran MiXCR on the 5' RACE reads and lists one entry per CDR3 protein. Of over 200,000 distinct CDR3 sequences in the sample, roughly a tenth were seen once. Sequenced sample: blood, either unsorted or a sorted T cell fraction (not recorded which). These receptors were obtained from a male donor with ankylosing spondylitis or in good health (not recorded which). CDR3s include the opening cysteine and the closing phenylalanine or tryptophan. The D gene is left open where the match is weak. Expanded clones are given a class, and other clones once, few, many or no size at all.

clone_size | j_call | d_call | v_call | cdr3_nt | cdr3_aa
many | TRBJ2-2 | TRBD2 | TRBV7-2 | TGTGCCAGCAGCTTCCTGCGGGGGGGCACCGGGGAGCTGTTTTTT | CASSFLRGGTGELFF
many | TRBJ1-4 | . | TRBV7-2 | TGTGCCAGCAGCTTAGAAGGTGCAAATGAAAAACTGTTTTTT | CASSLEGANEKLFF
many | TRBJ2-3 | . | TRBV5-1 | TGCGCCAGCAGCCGACCCCCGGGCCTTGTCACAGATACGCAGTATTTT | CASSRPPGLVTDTQYF
. | TRBJ2-3 | . | TRBV6-1 | TGTGCCAGCAGTCCAGTACATAACACAGATACGCAGTATTTT | CASSPVHNTDTQYF
many | TRBJ2-7 | TRBD2 | TRBV11-2 | TGTGCCAGCACGACTTGGGAGCGGGGCTACGAGCAGTACTTC | CASTTWERGYEQYF
many | TRBJ2-2 | . | TRBV5-1 | TGCGCCAGCAGCTTGTCTGACGGGGCGCGTACCGGGGAGCTGTTTTTT | CASSLSDGARTGELFF
few | TRBJ2-5 | TRBD1 | TRBV5-1 | TGCGCCAGCAGCGTGGGACAGGCGAGGAAAGAGACCCAGTACTTC | CASSVGQARKETQYF
many | TRBJ2-3 | . | TRBV3-1 | TGTGCCAGCAGCCAGGGAGTATCCACAGATACGCAGTATTTT | CASSQGVSTDTQYF
. | TRBJ2-4 | TRBD1 | TRBV5-1 | TGCGCCAGCAGCTATTTATCCGGGACAGGGGGCAGCGGTCAAAACATTCAGTACTTC | CASSYLSGTGGSGQNIQYF
many | TRBJ2-3 | TRBD2 | TRBV15 | TGTGCCACCAGCAGAGGGTTACTAGCGGACTACACAGATACGCAGTATTTT | CATSRGLLADYTDTQYF
many | TRBJ2-1 | TRBD2 | TRBV20-1 | TGCAGTGCTAGACTAGCGGGGCCCTACAATGAGCAGTTCTTC | CSARLAGPYNEQFF
many | TRBJ1-3 | . | TRBV9 | TGTGCCAGCAGCCCCGGAGTTGGCGGTGGAAACACCATATATTTT | CASSPGVGGGNTIYF
. | TRBJ1-2 | . | TRBV12-3/TRBV12-4 | TGTGCCAGCAAGCCAGGGTTCGACTATGGCTACACCTTC | CASKPGFDYGYTF
many | TRBJ2-4 | . | TRBV7-9 | TGTGCCAGCAGCGGCAGAGAGATTCAGTACTTC | CASSGREIQYF
. | TRBJ2-7 | TRBD1 | TRBV24-1 | TGTGCCACCAGTGACCAGGACAGGTTCGAGCAGTACTTC | CATSDQDRFEQYF
few | TRBJ1-2 | . | TRBV12-3/TRBV12-4 | TGTGCCAGCAGTCTTAGCGGGGGAACGCATGGCTACACCTTC | CASSLSGGTHGYTF
few | TRBJ1-6 | . | TRBV3-1 | TGTGCCAGCAGCCAGGGGGCCGGGACACCCCTCCACTTT | CASSQGAGTPLHF
many | TRBJ1-2 | TRBD1 | TRBV10-3 | TGTGCCATCAGTGAGACACCGGGACAGACCTATGGCTACACCTTC | CAISETPGQTYGYTF
many | TRBJ2-2 | TRBD1 | TRBV5-1 | TGCGCCAGCAGCGCAGAAACAGGGGGCGCCGGGGAGCTGTTTTTT | CASSAETGGAGELFF
. | TRBJ1-2 | TRBD1 | TRBV12-3/TRBV12-4 | TGTGCCAGCAGTTTACCCGGGACAGGGGGCGCAGATGGCTACACCTTC | CASSLPGTGGADGYTF
many | TRBJ2-1 | TRBD1 | TRBV28 | TGTGCCAGCAGTTTAGGGGGCACAGGGGCCAATGAGCAGTTCTTC | CASSLGGTGANEQFF
many | TRBJ2-7 | . | TRBV29-1 | TGCAGCGTTTGGATGGGATGGGGCGGTAACGAGCAGTACTTC | CSVWMGWGGNEQYF
many | TRBJ1-1 | . | TRBV12-3/TRBV12-4 | TGTGCCAGCTCGAGAGGGGCGCGGAACACTGAAGCTTTCTTT | CASSRGARNTEAFF
many | TRBJ1-2 | . | TRBV12-3/TRBV12-4 | TGTGCCAGCAGTACAGGGCTGGGCTACACCTTC | CASSTGLGYTF